This T cell receptor (beta chain) was profiled in a study of T cell repertoires in cytomegalovirus infection. Study summary: It was the public TCR beta signatures that indicated both CMV infection and matching HLA type.

Broader study findings: Clonotypes of TCR beta that were HLA-C-restricted and CMV-specific dominated the ex vivo response. Accumulated public TCR beta family frequency recognized individuals carrying CMV together with the relevant HLA.

This clonotype was counted only a few times. As yet, its antigen is unknown. TCRdb reprocessed the reads with MiXCR, giving one entry per CDR3 protein. The sample yields around 750,000 distinct CDR3 sequences, 30% to 35% seen once. Between the trimmed V and J ends, which lost 7 bases and 1 base, there was a span of 13 bases. The length of the CDR3 is 14 residues. The V gene's germline CDR1 is MNHEY and CDR2 SVGAGI. The starting material was cultured CD8+ T cells from PBMCs, obtained from culture after CMV antigen stimulation. The V and J genes are TRBV6-5 and TRBJ1-1; D remains unclear. The TCR was taken from a human donor in good health (CMV status not recorded). Some clones in this sample may be carry-over from other donors' samples. In nucleotides, the CDR3 is TGTGCCAGCACCCCCCGAGGGAGGAACACTGAAGCTTTCTTT. Translating gives CASTPRGRNTEAFF.